A selection of T cell receptor beta chains follows, all from one sample in a study of CD4 T cells in relation to SARS-CoV-2 and coronaviruses. These receptors lack a known antigen. TCRdb's table, derived via immunoSEQ multiplex PCR, lists solely in-frame clones and lacks some. The sample carries 24,000 or so clones, roughly four fifths recorded once. Source material: CD4+ T cells from PBMCs, cultured in vitro. The source is a human donor in good health. Both conserved end residues are part of each CDR3. Each record gives: V gene, clone size, D gene, J gene, CDR3 protein, CDR3 DNA. The D gene is left open where the match is weak. The size entry is marked missing in some rows and otherwise reads once, few, many or a size class.

v_call: TRBV30
clone_size: NA
d_call: NA
j_call: TRBJ1-5
cdr3_aa: CAWTDRLNQPQHF
cdr3_nt: TGTGCCTGGACAGACAGGCTAAATCAGCCCCAGCATTTT

v_call: TRBV7-2
clone_size: NA
d_call: NA
j_call: TRBJ2-7
cdr3_aa: CASNRGDGSSYEQYF
cdr3_nt: TGTGCCAGCAACCGTGGGGATGGCAGCTCCTACGAGCAGTACTTC

v_call: TRBV28
clone_size: NA
d_call: NA
j_call: TRBJ1-6
cdr3_aa: CASSPLGGRYNSPLHF
cdr3_nt: TGTGCCAGCAGTCCCCTAGGGGGACGATATAATTCACCCCTCCACTTT

v_call: TRBV6-6
clone_size: NA
d_call: NA
j_call: TRBJ2-1
cdr3_aa: CASSYPSSRNEQFF
cdr3_nt: TGTGCCAGCAGTTACCCCAGCTCTAGAAATGAGCAGTTCTTC

v_call: TRBV7-2
clone_size: NA
d_call: NA
j_call: TRBJ1-4
cdr3_aa: CASSARDWREKLFF
cdr3_nt: TGTGCCAGCAGCGCCAGGGACTGGAGAGAAAAACTGTTTTTT

v_call: TRBV10-3
clone_size: NA
d_call: NA
j_call: TRBJ1-1
cdr3_aa: CAITDLNAGNTEAFF
cdr3_nt: TGTGCCATCACTGACCTCAATGCGGGGAACACTGAAGCTTTCTTT

v_call: TRBV5-6
clone_size: NA
d_call: TRBD1
j_call: TRBJ2-1
cdr3_aa: CASRRQGSYNEQFF
cdr3_nt: TGTGCCAGCAGGCGACAGGGTTCCTACAATGAGCAGTTCTTC

v_call: TRBV6-2/TRBV6-3
clone_size: NA
d_call: TRBD2
j_call: TRBJ2-3
cdr3_aa: CASSYAVSTSGWEDTQYF
cdr3_nt: TGTGCCAGCAGTTACGCCGTTTCGACTAGCGGGTGGGAAGATACGCAGTATTTT

v_call: TRBV19
clone_size: few
d_call: NA
j_call: TRBJ2-3
cdr3_aa: CASSLAADTQYF
cdr3_nt: TGTGCCAGTAGCCTAGCTGCCGATACGCAGTATTTT

v_call: TRBV11-1
clone_size: NA
d_call: NA
j_call: TRBJ2-3
cdr3_aa: CASSPPGRGVDTQYF
cdr3_nt: TGTGCCAGCAGCCCTCCGGGACGAGGAGTAGATACGCAGTATTTT

v_call: TRBV9
clone_size: NA
d_call: NA
j_call: TRBJ1-3
cdr3_aa: CASSEPPGNTIYF
cdr3_nt: TGTGCCAGCAGCGAGCCCCCAGGGAACACCATATATTTT

v_call: TRBV7-2
clone_size: NA
d_call: NA
j_call: TRBJ2-7
cdr3_aa: CASSSGSSYEQYF
cdr3_nt: TGTGCCAGCAGCTCAGGGAGCTCCTACGAGCAGTACTTC

v_call: TRBV10-3
clone_size: NA
d_call: NA
j_call: TRBJ2-1
cdr3_aa: CAISELQRNEQFF
cdr3_nt: TGTGCCATCAGTGAGTTACAGCGCAATGAGCAGTTCTTC

v_call: TRBV7-9
clone_size: NA
d_call: NA
j_call: TRBJ2-5
cdr3_aa: CASSLALGVETQYF
cdr3_nt: TGTGCCAGCAGCTTAGCTCTGGGCGTAGAGACCCAGTACTTC

v_call: TRBV7-2
clone_size: NA
d_call: TRBD1
j_call: TRBJ2-5
cdr3_aa: CASSLQGVGTQYF
cdr3_nt: TGTGCCAGCAGCTTGCAGGGGGTCGGGACCCAGTACTTC

v_call: TRBV19
clone_size: NA
d_call: NA
j_call: TRBJ2-7
cdr3_aa: CASSMLGRSSYEQYF
cdr3_nt: TGTGCCAGTAGTATGTTGGGCCGTAGCTCCTACGAGCAGTACTTC

v_call: TRBV7-2
clone_size: NA
d_call: TRBD2
j_call: TRBJ2-3
cdr3_aa: CASSLGTSGSGTDTQYF
cdr3_nt: TGTGCCAGCAGCTTAGGGACTAGCGGGAGCGGAACAGATACGCAGTATTTT

v_call: TRBV3-1/TRBV3-2
clone_size: once
d_call: NA
j_call: TRBJ2-1
cdr3_aa: CASARGSYNEQFF
cdr3_nt: TGTGCCAGCGCCCGGGGCTCCTACAATGAGCAGTTCTTC

v_call: TRBV7-2
clone_size: NA
d_call: TRBD1
j_call: TRBJ1-2
cdr3_aa: CASSSQGAGNYGYTF
cdr3_nt: TGTGCCAGCAGCTCACAGGGGGCGGGTAACTATGGCTACACCTTC

v_call: TRBV9
clone_size: once
d_call: TRBD2
j_call: TRBJ2-1
cdr3_aa: CASSSHYGEGNEQFF
cdr3_nt: TGTGCCAGCAGCTCCCATTATGGGGAGGGCAATGAGCAGTTCTTC

v_call: TRBV5-1
clone_size: NA
d_call: NA
j_call: TRBJ2-7
cdr3_aa: CASSSGGGPIYEQYF
cdr3_nt: TGCGCCAGCAGCTCTGGGGGGGGCCCCATCTACGAGCAGTACTTC

v_call: TRBV11-1
clone_size: NA
d_call: TRBD1
j_call: TRBJ2-3
cdr3_aa: CASSVDREDTQYF
cdr3_nt: TGTGCCAGCAGCGTGGACAGGGAGGATACGCAGTATTTT

v_call: TRBV7-9
clone_size: NA
d_call: NA
j_call: TRBJ2-3
cdr3_aa: CASSLVSVDTQYF
cdr3_nt: TGTGCCAGCAGCTTAGTATCAGTGGATACGCAGTATTTT

v_call: TRBV4-2
clone_size: NA
d_call: NA
j_call: TRBJ2-7
cdr3_aa: CASSQPTAIQTYEQYF
cdr3_nt: TGTGCCAGCAGCCAGCCTACAGCGATCCAAACCTACGAGCAGTACTTC

v_call: TRBV25-1
clone_size: NA
d_call: TRBD1
j_call: TRBJ1-3
cdr3_aa: CASSSGQGSGNTIYF
cdr3_nt: TGTGCCAGCAGTTCGGGACAGGGATCTGGAAACACCATATATTTT

v_call: TRBV5-4
clone_size: once
d_call: NA
j_call: TRBJ2-5
cdr3_aa: CASSLGLGAGQETQYF
cdr3_nt: TGTGCCAGCAGCTTGGGGCTGGGAGCGGGCCAAGAGACCCAGTACTTC

v_call: TRBV3-1/TRBV3-2
clone_size: large
d_call: NA
j_call: TRBJ1-1
cdr3_aa: CASSPRETGTYTRDTEAFF
cdr3_nt: TGTGCCAGCAGCCCTCGGGAGACCGGGACATATACCCGGGACACTGAAGCTTTCTTT

v_call: TRBV4-3
clone_size: NA
d_call: NA
j_call: TRBJ1-4
cdr3_aa: CASSRSFNEKLFF
cdr3_nt: TGCGCCAGCAGCCGAAGCTTTAATGAAAAACTGTTTTTT

v_call: TRBV7-3
clone_size: once
d_call: TRBD1
j_call: TRBJ1-6
cdr3_aa: CASSLTPGQGFNSPLHF
cdr3_nt: TGTGCCAGCAGCTTGACCCCGGGACAGGGTTTTAATTCACCCCTCCACTTT

v_call: TRBV18
clone_size: NA
d_call: NA
j_call: TRBJ2-2
cdr3_aa: CASSPPNDGGSGELFF
cdr3_nt: TGTGCCAGCTCACCACCGAACGATGGGGGTTCCGGGGAGCTGTTTTTT

v_call: TRBV18
clone_size: NA
d_call: NA
j_call: TRBJ2-2
cdr3_aa: CASSRRNGALTSGELFF
cdr3_nt: TGTGCCAGCTCACGCAGGAATGGCGCCTTAACATCCGGGGAGCTGTTTTTT

v_call: TRBV5-1
clone_size: NA
d_call: NA
j_call: TRBJ1-2
cdr3_aa: CASSLLDDYGYTF
cdr3_nt: TGCGCCAGCAGCTTACTAGACGACTATGGCTACACCTTC

v_call: TRBV4-3
clone_size: NA
d_call: NA
j_call: TRBJ1-2
cdr3_aa: CASSRKHSGTNYGYTF
cdr3_nt: TGCGCCAGCAGCCGCAAGCATTCAGGTACCAACTATGGCTACACCTTC